Each of the 16 T cell receptor beta chains below was sequenced from the same sample in a study of T cell responses to AZD1222 COVID-19 vaccine. The data were produced by immunoSEQ multiplex PCR, yet TCRdb's version contains in-frame clones alone and is incomplete. The table has about 150,000 clones, 80% to 95% seen once. Sequencing used peripheral blood, obtained 28 days after the second AZD1222 dose. The source is an adult who received the AZD1222 COVID-19 vaccine.

V and J are TRBV7-2 and TRBJ2-7; unclear D gene. Germline-derived CDR1 and CDR2 are SGHTA and FQGNSA. The CDR3 extends over 13 amino acids. V gave up 1 base and J gave up 2 bases, with 6 bases separating them. The CDR3 DNA is TGTGCCAGCAGCTTAGGGGGAACCTACGAGCAGTACTTC. It specifies CASSLGGTYEQYF.

The DNA of the CDR3 is TGCGCCAGCAGCCAAGATTGGGCAGGACTAGCGGGAGTCTACGAGCAGTACTTC. Translation: CASSQDWAGLAGVYEQYF. V is TRBV4-1 and J is TRBJ2-7, with TRBD2 matching over 13 bases. The CDR3 runs to 18 residues. Germline values: CDR1 MGHRA, CDR2 YSYEKL. Unmatched junction bases numbered 8, after V lost 0 bases and J lost 3 bases.

The gene calls are TRBV7-6 and TRBJ2-6; 8 bases match TRBD1. V lost 5 bases and J lost 1; bases outside the gene matches: 16. Germline CDR1 reads SGHVS; CDR2 reads FNYEAQ. This CDR3 is built from 20 residues. The CDR3 nucleotides read TGTGCCAGCAGCCCGAGGACAGGGCCTTACCTACCATCTGGGGCCAACGTCCTGACTTTC. Protein sequence: CASSPRTGPYLPSGANVLTF.

The chain carries TRBV6-5 and TRBJ2-1, with D perhaps matching TRBD2 (6 bases). The CDR3 runs 16 residues. The germline V and J ends were trimmed by 0 bases and 2 bases, with 11 bases remaining between them. From germline, CDR1 is MNHEY and CDR2 SVGAGI. The CDR3 spells CASSYSTGDPYNEQFF. In DNA form, the CDR3 reads TGTGCCAGCAGTTACTCGACGGGGGACCCCTACAATGAGCAGTTCTTC.

The chain combines TRBV11-3 with TRBJ2-1; 10 positions agree with TRBD1. The CDR3 totals 15 residues. V dropped 3 bases and J dropped 3; count of bases not matched to a gene: 2. Germline CDR1 is SGHNT and CDR2 is YENEEA. CDR3 region: CASSLTGGGYNEQFF. The CDR3 nucleotides read TGTGCCAGCAGCTTGACAGGGGGCGGCTACAATGAGCAGTTCTTC.

The CDR3 DNA is TGCGCCAGCAGCTTGACAGCCGATGAAAAACTGTTTTTT. This sequence encodes CASSLTADEKLFF. This chain links TRBV5-1 with TRBJ1-4; unclear D gene. Trimming took off 1 base at V and 6 bases at J, with 7 bases between the two ends. The germline V gene has CDR1 SGHRS and CDR2 YFSETQ. The CDR3 has 13 residues.

The chain is built from TRBV27 and TRBJ2-1, with D tentatively TRBD1 or TRBD2 (5 bases each). Germline V gene data show CDR1 as MNHEY and CDR2 as SMNVEV (reference sequence). V was clipped by 6 bases and J by 4 bases, with 10 bases between them. The CDR3 is made up of 13 amino acids. CDR3 DNA sequence: TGTGCCAGCAGGCAGGGACGGTACAATGAGCAGTTCTTC. The encoded protein is CASRQGRYNEQFF.

The V call is TRBV27, the J call TRBJ2-7; 8 bases are a match to TRBD1. The junction had 9 bases not matched to a gene; V was cut back by 6 bases and J by 2 bases. The CDR3 covers 15 residues. Germline assignment: CDR1 MNHEY and CDR2 SMNVEV (reference sequence). The CDR3 loop is CASRLRQGIAYEQYF. The CDR3 DNA sequence: TGTGCCAGCAGACTACGACAGGGGATAGCCTACGAGCAGTACTTC.

The V and J genes are TRBV5-5 and TRBJ1-6; 8 bases agree with TRBD1. This CDR3 comprises 15 residues. Trimming at V came to 7 bases and at J to 4 bases, leaving 7 bases not matched to a gene. Germline V gene lookup returns CDR1 SGHKS and CDR2 YYEKEE (reference sequence). The CDR3 region is CASQRQGLYNSPLHF. CDR3 coding DNA: TGTGCCAGCCAACGACAGGGGTTGTATAATTCACCCCTCCACTTT.

The chain links TRBV4-2 to TRBJ2-1; tentatively, D is TRBD2 (5 bases). V lost 4 bases and J lost 10, with 20 bases in between. Germline V gene sequence: CDR1 LGHNA, CDR2 YNFKEQ. The length of the CDR3 is 15 residues. The CDR3 region has the DNA TGTGCCAGCAGCCCTCGGACTTCTGGATTGGTGGAGCAGTTCTTC. Translation gives CASSPRTSGLVEQFF.

The V call is TRBV27, the J call TRBJ1-2, with 8 bases aligning to TRBD1. The ends lost 1 base at V and 8 bases at J; junction bases unmatched: 9. This CDR3 is 15 amino acids long. Germline assignment: CDR1 MNHEY and CDR2 SMNVEV (reference sequence). In DNA form, the CDR3 reads TGTGCCAGCAGTTTATGGGGTCAGGGGGCAGGCGGCTACACCTTC. It specifies CASSLWGQGAGGYTF.

This sequence joins TRBV4-2 and TRBJ2-4; D remains unclear. The CDR3 contains 15 residues. Trimming took off 0 bases at V and 3 bases at J, with 9 bases between the two ends. The germline gives CDR1 LGHNA, CDR2 YNFKEQ. CDR3 protein: CASSQDRTDKNIQYF. CDR3 nucleotide sequence: TGTGCCAGCAGCCAAGATCGCACAGACAAAAACATTCAGTACTTC.

V usage is TRBV3-1 (or the pseudogene TRBV3-2) and J usage is TRBJ2-7; possible D gene TRBD1, 5 bases. Germline loops: CDR1 LGHDT, CDR2 YNNKEL (reference sequence). Trimming stripped 0 bases from V and 8 bases from J, with 8 bases between. This CDR3 spans 12 amino acids. CDR3: CASSQDRVKQYF. DNA for the CDR3: TGTGCCAGCAGCCAAGACAGGGTAAAGCAGTACTTC.

This rearrangement joins TRBV6-2 or TRBV6-3 to TRBJ2-2; the match to TRBD2 covers 12 bases. CDR1 and CDR2 (germline): MNHEY, SVGEGT. The ends lost 5 bases at V and 4 bases at J; junction bases unmatched: 14. This CDR3 region has 19 residues. The CDR3 DNA reads as TGTGCCAGCAGTATCCTGGGACTAGCGGGCCATGGCGGCACCGGGGAGCTGTTTTTT. It specifies CASSILGLAGHGGTGELFF.

V is TRBV5-1 and J is TRBJ2-2, with D possibly TRBD1 on 6 matching bases. CDR1 is SGHRS and CDR2 is YFSETQ in the germline V gene. This CDR3 region has 14 residues. Trimming pared 4 bases from V and 4 bases from J, leaving 11 bases between. This chain's CDR3 is CASSPGVGTGELFF. CDR3 nucleotide sequence: TGCGCCAGCAGCCCAGGGGTGGGCACCGGGGAGCTGTTTTTT.

This clone came up once. This chain links TRBV6-2 or TRBV6-3 with TRBJ1-1; 9 bases match TRBD1. The CDR3 covers 16 residues. The germline CDR1 and CDR2 sequences are MNHEY and SVGEGT. J gave up 5 bases and V 0 bases, and 7 bases lay outside the gene matches. CDR3 coding DNA: TGTGCCAGCAGTTACTCTTTAGACAGGGGGAGGACTGAAGCTTTCTTT. Its protein is CASSYSLDRGRTEAFF.